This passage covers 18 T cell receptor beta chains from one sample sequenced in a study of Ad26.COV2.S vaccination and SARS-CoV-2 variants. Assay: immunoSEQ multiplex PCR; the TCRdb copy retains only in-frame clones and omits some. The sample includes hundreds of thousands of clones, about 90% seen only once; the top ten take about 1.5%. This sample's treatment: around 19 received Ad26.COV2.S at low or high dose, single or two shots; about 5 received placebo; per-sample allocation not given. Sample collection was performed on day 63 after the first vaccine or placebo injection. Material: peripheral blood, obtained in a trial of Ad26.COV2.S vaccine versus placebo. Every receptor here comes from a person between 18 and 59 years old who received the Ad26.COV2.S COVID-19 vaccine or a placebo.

Written as DNA, the CDR3 is TGTGCCAGCAGTTACCCCGGCACTTGGCAGCCCCAGCATTTT. Protein sequence: CASSYPGTWQPQHF. The chain combines TRBV6-6 with TRBJ1-5, with unresolved D. The germline CDR1 and CDR2 sequences are MNHNY and SVGAGI (reference sequence). The V and J ends lost 2 bases and 7 bases respectively, with 12 bases between them. This CDR3 contains 14 residues.

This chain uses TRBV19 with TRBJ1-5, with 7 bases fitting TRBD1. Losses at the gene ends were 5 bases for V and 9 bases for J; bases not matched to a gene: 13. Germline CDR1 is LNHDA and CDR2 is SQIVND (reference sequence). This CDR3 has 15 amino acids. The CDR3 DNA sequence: TGTGCCAGTAGTTTCGACAGGGTGGGTTGGCGGCCCCAGCATTTT. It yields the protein CASSFDRVGWRPQHF.

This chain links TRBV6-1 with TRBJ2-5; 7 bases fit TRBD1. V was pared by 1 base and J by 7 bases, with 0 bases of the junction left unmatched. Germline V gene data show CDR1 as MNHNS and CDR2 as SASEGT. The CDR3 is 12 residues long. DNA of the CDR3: TGTGCCAGCAGTGAAGAGGGGGCGACCCAGTACTTC. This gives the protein CASSEEGATQYF.

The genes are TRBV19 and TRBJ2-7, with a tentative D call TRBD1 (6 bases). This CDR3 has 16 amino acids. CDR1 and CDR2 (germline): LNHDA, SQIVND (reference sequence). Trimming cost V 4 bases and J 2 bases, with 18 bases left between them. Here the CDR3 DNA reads TGTGCCAGTAGTACTACCGGGACACCAAACCCCTACGAGCAGTACTTC. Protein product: CASSTTGTPNPYEQYF.

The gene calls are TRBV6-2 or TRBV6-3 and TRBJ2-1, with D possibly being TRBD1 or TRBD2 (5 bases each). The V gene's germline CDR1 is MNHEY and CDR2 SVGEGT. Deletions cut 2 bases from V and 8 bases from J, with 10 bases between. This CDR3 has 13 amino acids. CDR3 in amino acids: CASSYTGRDEQFF. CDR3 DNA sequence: TGTGCCAGCAGTTACACGGGGCGCGATGAGCAGTTCTTC.

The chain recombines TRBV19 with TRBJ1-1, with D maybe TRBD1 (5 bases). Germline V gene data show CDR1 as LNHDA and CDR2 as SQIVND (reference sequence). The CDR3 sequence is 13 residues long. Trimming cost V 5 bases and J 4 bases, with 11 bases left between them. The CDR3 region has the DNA TGTGCCAGTAGTTTCGACAGCTCCACTGAAGCTTTCTTT. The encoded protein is CASSFDSSTEAFF.

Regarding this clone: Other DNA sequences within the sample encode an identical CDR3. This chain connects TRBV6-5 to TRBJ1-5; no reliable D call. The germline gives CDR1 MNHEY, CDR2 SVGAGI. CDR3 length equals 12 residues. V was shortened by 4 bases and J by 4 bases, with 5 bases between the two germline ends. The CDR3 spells CASSSGNQPQHF. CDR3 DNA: TGTGCCAGCAGTTCAGGTAATCAGCCCCAGCATTTT.

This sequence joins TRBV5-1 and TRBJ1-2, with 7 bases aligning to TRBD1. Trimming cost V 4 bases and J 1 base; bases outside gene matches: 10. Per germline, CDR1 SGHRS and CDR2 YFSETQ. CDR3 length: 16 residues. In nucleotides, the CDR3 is TGCGCCAGCAGCCGGGGCGGACAGGCGGATAACTATGGCTACACCTTC. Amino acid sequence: CASSRGGQADNYGYTF. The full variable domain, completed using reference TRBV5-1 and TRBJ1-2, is KAGVTQTPRYLIKTRGQQVTLSCSPISGHRSVSWYQQTPGQGLQFLFEYFSETQRNKGNFPGRFSGRQFSNSRSEMNVSTLELGDSALYLCASSRGGQADNYGYTFGSGTRLTVV.

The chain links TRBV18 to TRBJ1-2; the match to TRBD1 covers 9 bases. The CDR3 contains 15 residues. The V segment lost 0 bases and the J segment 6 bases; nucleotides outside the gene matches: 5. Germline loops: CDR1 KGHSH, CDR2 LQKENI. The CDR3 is CASSPPEGQGDGYTF. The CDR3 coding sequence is TGTGCCAGCTCACCACCAGAGGGACAGGGTGATGGCTACACCTTC. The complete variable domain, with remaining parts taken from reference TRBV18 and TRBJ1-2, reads NAGVMQNPRHLVRRRGQEARLRCSPMKGHSHVYWYRQLPEEGLKFMVYLQKENIIDESGMPKERFSAEFPKEGPSILRIQQVVRGDSAAYFCASSPPEGQGDGYTFGSGTRLTVV.

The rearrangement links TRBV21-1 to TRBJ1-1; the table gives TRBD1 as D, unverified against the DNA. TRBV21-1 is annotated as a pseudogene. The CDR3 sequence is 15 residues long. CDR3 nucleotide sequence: TGTGCCAGCAGCAAAGCCGCCAGGGGTGACACTGAAGCTTTCTTT. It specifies CASSKAARGDTEAFF.

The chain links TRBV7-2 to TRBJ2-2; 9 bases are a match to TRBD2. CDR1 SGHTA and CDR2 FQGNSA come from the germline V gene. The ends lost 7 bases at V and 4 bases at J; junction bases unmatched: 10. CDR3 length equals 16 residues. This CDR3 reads CASIESGGSGTGELFF. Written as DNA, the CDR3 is TGTGCCAGCATCGAGAGCGGGGGGAGTGGCACCGGGGAGCTGTTTTTT. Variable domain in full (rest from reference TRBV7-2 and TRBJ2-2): GAGVSQSPSNKVTEKGKDVELRCDPISGHTALYWYRQSLGQGLEFLIYFQGNSAPDKSGLPSDRFSAERTGGSVSTLTIQRTQQEDSAVYLCASIESGGSGTGELFFGEGSRLTVL.

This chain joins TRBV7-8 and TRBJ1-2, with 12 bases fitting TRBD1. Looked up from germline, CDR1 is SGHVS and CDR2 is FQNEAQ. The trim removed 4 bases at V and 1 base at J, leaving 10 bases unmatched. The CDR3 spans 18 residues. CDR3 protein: CASSCLPGQGACNYGYTF. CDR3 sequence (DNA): TGTGCCAGCAGCTGCCTGCCGGGACAGGGGGCCTGTAACTATGGCTACACCTTC.

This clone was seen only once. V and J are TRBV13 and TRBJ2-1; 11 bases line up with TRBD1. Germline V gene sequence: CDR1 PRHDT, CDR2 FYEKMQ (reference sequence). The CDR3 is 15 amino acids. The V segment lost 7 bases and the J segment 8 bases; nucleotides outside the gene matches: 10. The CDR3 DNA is TGTGCCAGCATCACCAGGACAGGGGGCGTCGATGAGCAGTTCTTC. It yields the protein CASITRTGGVDEQFF.

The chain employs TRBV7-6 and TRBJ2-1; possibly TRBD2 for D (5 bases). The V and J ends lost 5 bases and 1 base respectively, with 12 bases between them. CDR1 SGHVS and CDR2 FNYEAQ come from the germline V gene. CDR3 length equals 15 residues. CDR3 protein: CASSRQAVSYNEQFF. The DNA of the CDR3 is TGTGCCAGCAGCCGACAAGCGGTTTCCTACAATGAGCAGTTCTTC.

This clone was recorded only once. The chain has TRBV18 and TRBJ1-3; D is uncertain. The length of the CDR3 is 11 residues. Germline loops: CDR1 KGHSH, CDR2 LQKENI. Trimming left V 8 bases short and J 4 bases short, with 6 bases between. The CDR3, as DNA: TGTGCCAGCCTGACCGGAAACACCATATATTTT. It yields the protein CASLTGNTIYF.

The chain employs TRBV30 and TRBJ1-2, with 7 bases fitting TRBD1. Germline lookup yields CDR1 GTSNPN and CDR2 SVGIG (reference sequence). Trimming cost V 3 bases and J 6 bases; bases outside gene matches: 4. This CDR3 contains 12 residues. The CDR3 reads CAWRTGYDGYTF. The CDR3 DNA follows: TGTGCCTGGAGGACAGGGTATGATGGCTACACCTTC.

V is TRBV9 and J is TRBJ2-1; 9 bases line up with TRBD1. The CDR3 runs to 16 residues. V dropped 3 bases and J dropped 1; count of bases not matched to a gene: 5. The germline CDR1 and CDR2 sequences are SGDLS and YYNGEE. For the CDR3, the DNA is TGTGCCAGCAGCGCCCGGGACAGGGTTTCCTACAATGAGCAGTTCTTC. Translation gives CASSARDRVSYNEQFF.

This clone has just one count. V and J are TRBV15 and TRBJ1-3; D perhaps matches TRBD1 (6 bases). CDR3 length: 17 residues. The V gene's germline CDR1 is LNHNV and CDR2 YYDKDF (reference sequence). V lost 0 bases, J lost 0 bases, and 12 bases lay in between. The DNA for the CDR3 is TGTGCCACCAGCAGAGATGCTGGGGGCTTCTCTGGAAACACCATATATTTT. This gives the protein CATSRDAGGFSGNTIYF.